The 28 T cell receptor beta chains in this list originate from one sample, sequenced in a study of blood T cells in healthy people across ages. A J-beta primer mix and a sample-barcoded 5' primer were used in a second PCR of about 7 to 12 cycles. TCRdb used MiXCR to reprocess the 5' RACE reads, holding one entry per CDR3 protein. In the table there are nearly 1 million distinct CDR3 sequences, roughly 51% of which are singletons. Sequenced material: blood. The receptors here all came from a woman in her sixties or seventies in good health.

V is TRBV4-2 and J is TRBJ1-5, with 8 bases lining up with TRBD1. The CDR3 sequence is 15 residues long. The trim removed 3 bases at V and 8 bases at J, leaving 9 bases unmatched. In germline, CDR1 is LGHNA, CDR2 YNFKEQ. This CDR3 reads CASSHEGLTGEPQHF. The DNA of the CDR3 is TGTGCCAGCAGCCACGAAGGCTTGACAGGGGAGCCCCAGCATTTT.

J is TRBJ2-1 and V is TRBV27; 7 nucleotides agree with TRBD2. TRBJ2-7 explains the end of the DNA better; the J call may be wrong. The germline gives CDR1 MNHEY, CDR2 SMNVEV (reference sequence). CDR3 length: 15 amino acids. CDR3 coding DNA: TGTGCCAGCCAGACTAGCCCTGCGCGTTACAATGAGCAGTACTTC. Translating gives CASQTSPARYNEQYF.

This chain links TRBV20-1 with TRBJ1-5, with TRBD1 identical over 8 bases. The CDR3 totals 16 residues. The junction had 10 bases not matched to a gene; V was cut back by 2 bases and J by 4 bases. Germline assignment: CDR1 DFQATT and CDR2 SNEGSKA (reference sequence). CDR3 nucleotide sequence: TGCAGTGCTAGACGTACAGGGGGAGGTAGGAATCAGCCCCAGCATTTT. It yields the protein CSARRTGGGRNQPQHF.

The CDR3 is CASSLTPSPLHF. CDR3 in DNA: TGTGCCAGCAGCTTGACACCTTCACCCCTCCACTTT. The chain carries TRBV5-6 and TRBJ1-6; no clear D. The CDR3 loop spans 12 amino acids. Germline loops: CDR1 SGHDT, CDR2 YYEEEE. Deletions cut 1 base from V and 9 bases from J, with 5 bases between.

V and J are TRBV28 and TRBJ2-7; TRBD1 is a possible D gene (5 bases). CDR3 length: 15 residues. Germline-derived CDR1 and CDR2 are MDHEN and SYDVKM. Between the trimmed V and J ends, which lost 4 bases and 0 bases, there was a span of 13 bases. CDR3 bases: TGTGCCAGCAGTTCACCTAACAGGCTCTCCTACGAGCAGTACTTC. Translation gives CASSSPNRLSYEQYF.

V and J are TRBV13 and TRBJ2-7; D is undetermined. The CDR3 sequence is 16 residues long. V shed 0 bases and J shed 5 bases, with 17 bases lying between them. Germline V gene data show CDR1 as PRHDT and CDR2 as FYEKMQ (reference sequence). The CDR3 protein is CASSLGRRVAPHEQYF. Written as DNA, the CDR3 is TGTGCCAGCAGCTTAGGCCGTCGGGTAGCTCCCCACGAGCAGTACTTC.

This clonotype was found a few times. The chain uses TRBV9 and TRBJ1-6; D is possibly TRBD1 (6 bases). CDR1 and CDR2 (germline): SGDLS, YYNGEE. V lost 1 base, J lost 10 bases, and 12 bases lay in between. The CDR3 spans 14 residues. CDR3 loop: CASSVQGLGSPLHF. The CDR3 DNA sequence: TGTGCCAGCAGCGTACAGGGGTTGGGCTCACCCCTCCACTTT.

This clonotype was observed once. The chain recombines TRBV20-1 with TRBJ2-3; TRBD2 aligns across 12 bases. Germline-derived CDR1 and CDR2 are DFQATT and SNEGSKA (reference sequence). Trimming at V came to 3 bases and at J to 0 bases, leaving 10 bases not matched to a gene. This CDR3 comprises 18 residues. The CDR3 here is CSARRLAGGIISTDTQYF. CDR3 bases: TGCAGTGCTAGGCGGCTAGCGGGAGGGATTATTAGCACAGATACGCAGTATTTT.

This clonotype was seen a few times. The chain couples TRBV4-3 to TRBJ2-7, with TRBD1 matching 9 bases. Germline CDR1 reads LGHNA; CDR2 reads YSLEER. J lost 4 bases, V lost 3 bases, and 7 bases had no gene match. The CDR3 extends over 15 amino acids. The CDR3 DNA reads TGCGCCAGCAGCCACCTGAGAGGGACAGGGTACGAGCAGTACTTC. This gives the protein CASSHLRGTGYEQYF.

The chain recombines TRBV20-1 with TRBJ2-1; 14 bases map to TRBD2. The J segment lost 5 bases and the V segment lost 7 bases, leaving 7 bases of the junction unmatched. The CDR3 runs to 15 residues. CDR1 DFQATT and CDR2 SNEGSKA come from the germline V gene (reference sequence). CDR3 in DNA: TGCAGTGGCCGACTAGCGGGAGGGCCGAACAATGAGCAGTTCTTC. Translating gives CSGRLAGGPNNEQFF.

This clonotype was picked up a small number of times. The chain couples TRBV28 to TRBJ2-1, with 8 bases fitting TRBD2. Germline loops: CDR1 MDHEN, CDR2 SYDVKM. J was trimmed by 9 bases and V by 2 bases; bases with no gene match: 6. This CDR3 has 14 residues. The CDR3, as DNA: TGTGCCAGCAGTTTAGAGAGCGGGAGATCTGAGCAGTTCTTC. It specifies CASSLESGRSEQFF. Looking up the rest from reference TRBV28 and TRBJ2-1 gives the full variable domain: DVKVTQSSRYLVKRTGEKVFLECVQDMDHENMFWYRQDPGLGLRLIYFSYDVKMKEKGDIPEGYSVSREKKERFSLILESASTNQTSMYLCASSLESGRSEQFFGPGTRLTVL.

In this sample, this clonotype turned up a few times. The chain joins TRBV6-6 to TRBJ1-1; D uncertain. The CDR3 covers 11 residues. V was pared by 8 bases and J by 4 bases, with 8 bases between. Germline lookup yields CDR1 MNHNY and CDR2 SVGAGI (reference sequence). CDR3 bases: TGTGCCAGCTCTGAGGCCACTGAAGCTTTCTTT. It yields the protein CASSEATEAFF.

V is TRBV4-2 and J is TRBJ1-1, with unresolved D. CDR1 is LGHNA, CDR2 YNFKEQ, per germline. CDR3 length: 12 residues. V was shortened by 1 base and J by 8 bases, with 8 bases between the two germline ends. The CDR3 loop is CASSQAPREAFF. In nucleotides, the CDR3 is TGTGCCAGCAGCCAAGCTCCCCGGGAAGCTTTCTTT.

This chain uses TRBV13 with TRBJ1-2, with D tentatively TRBD1 (5 bases). The V end was cut by 4 bases, the J end by 2 bases, with 26 bases between. Germline values: CDR1 PRHDT, CDR2 FYEKMQ (reference sequence). This CDR3 is 19 amino acids long. In DNA, the CDR3 is TGTGCCAGCAGCTCTTGGTGGAGCCACTCTGGGACGGCGAACTATGGCTACACCTTC. It encodes CASSSWWSHSGTANYGYTF.

This clonotype was recorded a few times. The chain links TRBV29-1 to TRBJ2-1, with 12 positions matching TRBD2. CDR3 size: 13 residues. The V segment lost 4 bases and the J segment 8 bases; nucleotides outside the gene matches: 3. Per the germline V gene, CDR1 is SQVTM and CDR2 is ANQGSEA. This chain's CDR3 is CSVGTSGTYEQFF. For the CDR3, the DNA is TGCAGCGTTGGGACTAGCGGGACCTATGAGCAGTTCTTC.

This chain uses TRBV29-1 with TRBJ2-5; D not certain. Between the trimmed V and J ends, which lost 4 bases and 3 bases, there was a span of 33 bases. Germline assignment: CDR1 SQVTM and CDR2 ANQGSEA. The CDR3 covers 20 residues. The CDR3 loop is CSVAEPLGPLVGWKKETQYF. Written as DNA, the CDR3 is TGCAGCGTTGCCGAACCCCTTGGACCCTTGGTGGGGTGGAAGAAAGAGACCCAGTACTTC.

CDR3 sequence: CASSQQAFDYGYTF. The CDR3 DNA follows: TGTGCCAGCAGCCAACAAGCGTTCGACTATGGCTACACCTTC. The chain has TRBV3-1 and TRBJ1-2; D not resolved. This CDR3 is built from 14 residues. CDR1 LGHDT and CDR2 YNNKEL come from the germline V gene (reference sequence). V was trimmed by 2 bases and J by 3 bases, leaving 10 bases between them.

As concerns this clonotype: One end of the junction varies from germline; a read error may be responsible. The chain links TRBV27 to TRBJ1-6, with D unresolved. Per germline, CDR1 MNHEY and CDR2 SMNVEV (reference sequence). The CDR3 runs to 11 residues. The CDR3 DNA reads as TGTGCCAGCAGTTTAAACTCACCCCCCCACTTT. This sequence encodes CASSLNSPPHF.

Only a few counts were recorded for this clonotype. The rearrangement links TRBV4-2 to TRBJ2-1; 8 nucleotides match TRBD2. CDR1 is LGHNA, CDR2 YNFKEQ, per germline. V shed 1 base, J shed 3 bases, and the junction held 2 bases outside the gene matches. The CDR3 sequence is 15 residues long. This CDR3 reads CASSQGGTSYNEQFF. The CDR3 nucleotides are TGTGCCAGCAGCCAAGGGGGGACTAGCTACAATGAGCAGTTCTTC.

This clonotype has only a few counts. J is TRBJ2-7 and V is TRBV28; 8 bases are a match to TRBD2. The CDR3 runs to 15 residues. Losses at the gene ends were 2 bases for V and 5 bases for J; bases not matched to a gene: 8. Germline loops: CDR1 MDHEN, CDR2 SYDVKM. The chain's CDR3 is CASSLKGLGWNEQYF. DNA of the CDR3: TGTGCCAGCAGTTTAAAGGGACTAGGTTGGAACGAGCAGTACTTC.

The chain has TRBV7-2 and TRBJ2-5; D is ambiguous. The CDR3 loop spans 14 amino acids. Germline V gene data show CDR1 as SGHTA and CDR2 as FQGNSA. Trimming stripped 5 bases from V and 4 bases from J, with 14 bases between. The CDR3: CASSNNPGGETQYF. CDR3 bases: TGTGCCAGCAGCAACAACCCCGGTGGAGAGACCCAGTACTTC.

The rearrangement uses TRBV7-9 and TRBJ2-7, with 9 bases lining up with TRBD1. The CDR3 loop spans 15 amino acids. CDR1 is SEHNR, CDR2 FQNEAQ, per germline (reference sequence). V lost 1 base to trimming and J lost 5 bases; unmatched junction nucleotides: 6. CDR3 sequence reads: CASSLENRGRHEQYF. The CDR3 nucleotides read TGTGCCAGCAGCTTAGAGAACAGGGGGCGGCACGAGCAGTACTTC.

This clonotype was recorded only once. The rearrangement uses TRBV11-2 and TRBJ2-7, with 10 bases matching TRBD1. Trimming took 6 bases from V and 2 from J; bases not matched to a gene: 19. CDR1 and CDR2 from the germline V gene are SGHAT and FQNNGV. This CDR3 comprises 19 residues. CDR3 amino acids: CASRNLRDRGRDRAYEQYF. Written as DNA, the CDR3 is TGTGCCAGCAGAAACCTCCGGGACAGGGGACGGGATCGGGCCTACGAGCAGTACTTC.

This sequence joins TRBV7-2 and TRBJ2-2; tentatively, D is TRBD2 (6 bases). Germline CDR1 SGHTA, CDR2 FQGNSA. The CDR3 length is 15 residues. V gave up 2 bases and J gave up 2 bases, with 9 bases separating them. Here the CDR3 DNA reads TGTGCCAGCAGCTTAATGCGGGGAAACACCGGGGAGCTGTTTTTT. Its translation: CASSLMRGNTGELFF.

This clonotype was seen a handful of times. The chain combines TRBV6-2 or TRBV6-3 with TRBJ2-3, with TRBD2 matching over 8 bases. The V gene end was trimmed by 5 bases and the J gene end by 8 bases; junction bases not matched to a gene: 9. Germline CDR1 is MNHEY and CDR2 is SVGEGT. The CDR3 length is 14 residues. The CDR3 sequence is CASSVAGGQPTQYF. The CDR3 nucleotides read TGTGCCAGCAGTGTCGCGGGAGGCCAGCCTACGCAGTATTTT.

The chain uses TRBV5-1 and TRBJ1-6, with a possible D match to TRBD1 (6 bases). Germline lookup yields CDR1 SGHRS and CDR2 YFSETQ. The CDR3 has 15 residues. Trimming took off 1 base at V and 6 bases at J, with 11 bases between the two ends. CDR3 nucleotide sequence: TGCGCCAGCAGCTTGTTTGCAGGGGTTAATTCACCCCTCCACTTT. It encodes CASSLFAGVNSPLHF.

The chain uses TRBV5-1 and TRBJ2-7; D gene uncertain. This CDR3 is built from 13 residues. V lost 3 bases and J 3 bases, leaving 10 bases between the germline ends. CDR1 and CDR2 (germline): SGHRS, YFSETQ. CDR3 bases: TGCGCCAGCAGCTATGGACCACTCTACGAGCAGTACTTC. Its translation is CASSYGPLYEQYF.

V and J are TRBV7-9 and TRBJ2-5; TRBD1 aligns across 8 bases. The end of the DNA fits TRBJ2-7 better, so the J call may be wrong. This CDR3 contains 14 residues. Germline V lookup: CDR1 SEHNR, CDR2 FQNEAQ (reference sequence). The chain's CDR3 is CASSSTGGRNEQYF. For the CDR3, the DNA is TGTGCCAGCAGCTCCACAGGGGGGAGAAACGAGCAGTACTTC.